This TCR beta chain was found in a study of blood T cell repertoires in COVID-19. Study information: Researchers got acute and convalescent COVID-19 samples from the United States, Italy and Spain.

The germline V gene has CDR1 GTSNPN and CDR2 SVGIG (reference sequence). V lost 2 bases and J 0 bases, leaving 10 bases between the germline ends. There are 14 residues in the CDR3. Generated by immunoSEQ multiplex PCR, the TCRdb table keeps only in-frame clones and is missing some. Counted here are some 240,000 clones, 80% to 90% occurring once; the ten biggest clones make up around 3.2%. V usage is TRBV30 and J usage is TRBJ1-1; possible D gene TRBD1, 6 bases. Sequenced material: PBMCs or T cells enriched from blood (not recorded which). The clonotype comes from a woman in her thirties or forties who had been exposed to COVID-19. The CDR3 DNA follows: TGTGCCTGGAGTCACCCAGGGGTGAACACTGAAGCTTTCTTT. It translates to CAWSHPGVNTEAFF.